These T cell receptor beta chains were read from a single sample in a study of blood T cell repertoires in COVID-19. The data were produced by immunoSEQ multiplex PCR, yet TCRdb's version contains in-frame clones alone and is incomplete. The table lists around 200,000 clones, 70% to 85% of them singletons. The sample was peripheral blood. The receptors stem from a human donor in a cohort sampled during active COVID-19. The CDR3 runs from the conserved cysteine through the conserved F or W. Fields, in order: J gene, D gene, V gene, clone size, CDR3 DNA, CDR3 protein. A D gene is named only where the DNA matches it firmly. Clone size is shown for a subset of rows, as once, few, many or a class of expanded clone.

J gene: TRBJ2-1; D gene: TRBD1; V gene: TRBV6-6; clone size: -; CDR3 DNA: TGTGCCAGCAGCCTCCGACAGGGAGAATACAATGAGCAGTTCTTC; CDR3 protein: CASSLRQGEYNEQFF
J gene: TRBJ2-2; D gene: TRBD2; V gene: TRBV10-3; clone size: -; CDR3 DNA: TGTGCCATCAGTGACCTACTAGCGGGGGCCCTGAACACCGGGGAGCTGTTTTTT; CDR3 protein: CAISDLLAGALNTGELFF
J gene: TRBJ2-7; D gene: -; V gene: TRBV19; clone size: -; CDR3 DNA: TGTGCCAGTAGTATTACCCGGGAAGTCCTCTACGAGCAGTACTTC; CDR3 protein: CASSITREVLYEQYF
J gene: TRBJ2-1; D gene: -; V gene: TRBV20-1; clone size: -; CDR3 DNA: TGCAGTGCTAGTCGTCGGGGGGCCTTCGATGAGCAGTTCTTC; CDR3 protein: CSASRRGAFDEQFF
J gene: TRBJ1-2; D gene: -; V gene: TRBV5-8; clone size: -; CDR3 DNA: TGTGCCAGCAGCCCGCCAGGGTTCCGGAACTATGGCTACACCTTC; CDR3 protein: CASSPPGFRNYGYTF
J gene: TRBJ1-4; D gene: TRBD1; V gene: TRBV3-1/TRBV3-2; clone size: -; CDR3 DNA: TGTGCCAGCACCTCCGGGACAGGGGAACCTTGGAGTGAAAAACTGTTTTTT; CDR3 protein: CASTSGTGEPWSEKLFF
J gene: TRBJ2-7; D gene: TRBD1; V gene: TRBV5-6; clone size: once; CDR3 DNA: TGTGCCAGCAGCTTGGTTGTTGGACAGGCCTACGAGCAGTACTTC; CDR3 protein: CASSLVVGQAYEQYF
J gene: TRBJ1-2; D gene: TRBD1; V gene: TRBV3-1/TRBV3-2; clone size: -; CDR3 DNA: TGTGCCAGCGGACAGGGGGCTAACTATGGCTACACCTTC; CDR3 protein: CASGQGANYGYTF
J gene: TRBJ1-1; D gene: -; V gene: TRBV6-6; clone size: -; CDR3 DNA: TGTGCCAGCAGTTACTCAGAAGGGGACACTGAAGCTTTCTTT; CDR3 protein: CASSYSEGDTEAFF
J gene: TRBJ2-1; D gene: TRBD2; V gene: TRBV6-1; clone size: -; CDR3 DNA: TGTGCCAGCAGTGAAGTGCGGGGGGGTGACAATGAGCAGTTCTTC; CDR3 protein: CASSEVRGGDNEQFF
J gene: TRBJ2-7; D gene: -; V gene: TRBV30; clone size: -; CDR3 DNA: TGTGCCTGGAGGCTAGGAGGCTACGAGCAGTACTTC; CDR3 protein: CAWRLGGYEQYF
J gene: TRBJ1-1; D gene: TRBD1; V gene: TRBV19; clone size: -; CDR3 DNA: TGTGCCAGTAGTATAGATCCTCAGGGGGCTGAAGCTTTCTTT; CDR3 protein: CASSIDPQGAEAFF
J gene: TRBJ1-5; D gene: -; V gene: TRBV7-9; clone size: -; CDR3 DNA: TGTGCCAGCAGCACCACCGAAAGAGGACCCCAGCATTTT; CDR3 protein: CASSTTERGPQHF
J gene: TRBJ1-3; D gene: -; V gene: TRBV12-3/TRBV12-4; clone size: -; CDR3 DNA: TGTGCCAGCAGTCCCTTGGGAAACACCATATATTTT; CDR3 protein: CASSPLGNTIYF
J gene: TRBJ2-1; D gene: TRBD2; V gene: TRBV6-5; clone size: -; CDR3 DNA: TGTGCCAGCAGCGGGACTAGCTTCGATGAGCAGTTCTTC; CDR3 protein: CASSGTSFDEQFF
J gene: TRBJ2-7; D gene: -; V gene: TRBV5-4; clone size: -; CDR3 DNA: TGTGCCAGCAGCCAGAACAGAAGACCCTACGAGCAGTACTTC; CDR3 protein: CASSQNRRPYEQYF
J gene: TRBJ2-7; D gene: TRBD1; V gene: TRBV2; clone size: -; CDR3 DNA: TGTGCCATCAACAGGGGGCACGAGCAGTACTTC; CDR3 protein: CAINRGHEQYF
J gene: TRBJ1-2; D gene: TRBD1; V gene: TRBV6-6; clone size: -; CDR3 DNA: TGTGCCAGCAAGGCGGGGACAGACTATGGCTACACCTTC; CDR3 protein: CASKAGTDYGYTF
J gene: TRBJ2-3; D gene: -; V gene: TRBV3-1/TRBV3-2; clone size: -; CDR3 DNA: TGTGCCAGCAGCCAAGTGAGAACAGATACGCAGTATTTT; CDR3 protein: CASSQVRTDTQYF
J gene: TRBJ2-5; D gene: -; V gene: TRBV3-1/TRBV3-2; clone size: -; CDR3 DNA: TGTGCCAGCAGGACAGGACCTGGGGCCCAGTACTTC; CDR3 protein: CASRTGPGAQYF
J gene: TRBJ1-1; D gene: -; V gene: TRBV7-8; clone size: -; CDR3 DNA: TGTGCCAGCAGCTTAGATGCGGGGGGGACTGAAGCTTTCTTT; CDR3 protein: CASSLDAGGTEAFF
J gene: TRBJ2-1; D gene: TRBD2; V gene: TRBV5-4; clone size: once; CDR3 DNA: TGTGCCAGCAGCTCCCTGCTAGCGGGGGGGCAGGATGAGCAGTTCTTC; CDR3 protein: CASSSLLAGGQDEQFF
J gene: TRBJ2-1; D gene: TRBD2; V gene: TRBV4-1; clone size: -; CDR3 DNA: TGCGCCAGCAGCCAAGAAATGACTAGCCTCGAATACAATGAGCAGTTCTTC; CDR3 protein: CASSQEMTSLEYNEQFF
J gene: TRBJ2-5; D gene: -; V gene: TRBV7-9; clone size: -; CDR3 DNA: TGTGCCAGCAGCTTACCCCATAACTTAGACACGATTTCGGAGACCCAGTACTTC; CDR3 protein: CASSLPHNLDTISETQYF
J gene: TRBJ1-6; D gene: TRBD1; V gene: TRBV2; clone size: -; CDR3 DNA: TGTGCCAGAGGACAGGGCCCCAATACCCTCCACTTT; CDR3 protein: CARGQGPNTLHF
J gene: TRBJ2-1; D gene: TRBD2; V gene: TRBV7-9; clone size: -; CDR3 DNA: TGTGCCAGCAGCCTGAGCGGGGGGGCCTCCTACAATGAGCAGTTCTTC; CDR3 protein: CASSLSGGASYNEQFF
J gene: TRBJ2-7; D gene: TRBD1; V gene: TRBV7-9; clone size: -; CDR3 DNA: TGTGCCAGCAGCAAGAGCAGGGGGAACGAGCAGTACTTC; CDR3 protein: CASSKSRGNEQYF
J gene: TRBJ2-1; D gene: TRBD2; V gene: TRBV5-1; clone size: -; CDR3 DNA: TGCGCCAGCACGAGCGGGGGTGGCTCCTACAATGAGCAGTTCTTC; CDR3 protein: CASTSGGGSYNEQFF
J gene: TRBJ1-1; D gene: -; V gene: TRBV21-1; clone size: -; CDR3 DNA: TGTGCCAGCAGCAAGCGGGGAGAATACACTGAAGCTTTCTTT; CDR3 protein: CASSKRGEYTEAFF
J gene: TRBJ1-2; D gene: -; V gene: TRBV10-3; clone size: -; CDR3 DNA: TGTGCCATCAGTGAGTCGTTAGCTAACTATGGCTACACCTTC; CDR3 protein: CAISESLANYGYTF
J gene: TRBJ1-1; D gene: -; V gene: TRBV2; clone size: -; CDR3 DNA: TGTGCCAGCATCGCAGTACGGGGGAACACTGAAGCTTTCTTT; CDR3 protein: CASIAVRGNTEAFF
J gene: TRBJ1-1; D gene: -; V gene: TRBV12-3/TRBV12-4; clone size: -; CDR3 DNA: TGTGCCAGCAGTTTCGGCGGTATTGAAGCTTTCTTT; CDR3 protein: CASSFGGIEAFF
J gene: TRBJ2-3; D gene: TRBD2; V gene: TRBV10-3; clone size: -; CDR3 DNA: TGTGCCGTCGGGGGGGCCGGCACAGATACGCAGTATTTT; CDR3 protein: CAVGGAGTDTQYF
J gene: TRBJ1-5; D gene: TRBD1; V gene: TRBV19; clone size: -; CDR3 DNA: TGTGCCAGTAGTAAAGGCAGGGGGCTGGGGTATAGCAATCAGCCCCAGCATTTT; CDR3 protein: CASSKGRGLGYSNQPQHF
J gene: TRBJ2-7; D gene: TRBD1; V gene: TRBV6-6; clone size: -; CDR3 DNA: TGTGCCAGCAGCCGGCCAGGGACAGGGGGCGACGAGCAGTACTTC; CDR3 protein: CASSRPGTGGDEQYF
J gene: TRBJ2-4; D gene: TRBD2; V gene: TRBV7-2; clone size: -; CDR3 DNA: TGTGCCAGCAGCTTAGATGGGACTAGACACGCCAAAAACATTCAGTACTTC; CDR3 protein: CASSLDGTRHAKNIQYF
J gene: TRBJ2-7; D gene: -; V gene: TRBV6-5; clone size: -; CDR3 DNA: TGTGCCAGCAGTCCAAACAGGTTGCCCTACGAGCAGTACTTC; CDR3 protein: CASSPNRLPYEQYF
J gene: TRBJ1-2; D gene: -; V gene: TRBV5-1; clone size: -; CDR3 DNA: TGCGCCAGCAGCTCGGGGGGGATAAGGCTTTATGGCTACACCTTC; CDR3 protein: CASSSGGIRLYGYTF
J gene: TRBJ1-1; D gene: -; V gene: TRBV4-1; clone size: -; CDR3 DNA: TGCGCCAGCAGCCAAGAGCGCCAAGGGGGTTTAGGGAGAGAGAACACTGAAGCTTTCTTT; CDR3 protein: CASSQERQGGLGRENTEAFF
J gene: TRBJ2-7; D gene: TRBD2; V gene: TRBV18; clone size: -; CDR3 DNA: TGTGCCAGCTCACCGGGACTAGCGGGGGGAAGCTCCTACGAGCAGTACTTC; CDR3 protein: CASSPGLAGGSSYEQYF
J gene: TRBJ2-7; D gene: -; V gene: TRBV27; clone size: -; CDR3 DNA: TGTGCCAGCAGTTTGCTCCGCCCAGGGCCTCACTCCTACGAGCAGTACTTC; CDR3 protein: CASSLLRPGPHSYEQYF
J gene: TRBJ1-2; D gene: TRBD1; V gene: TRBV2; clone size: -; CDR3 DNA: TGTGCCAGCAAATCCGGGACAGGGCTCTATGGCTACACCTTC; CDR3 protein: CASKSGTGLYGYTF
J gene: TRBJ1-2; D gene: TRBD1; V gene: TRBV2; clone size: -; CDR3 DNA: TGTGCCAGCAGGAAGACAGGGGGCACTGCTTATGGCTACACCTTC; CDR3 protein: CASRKTGGTAYGYTF
J gene: TRBJ2-1; D gene: TRBD1; V gene: TRBV5-5; clone size: once; CDR3 DNA: TGTGCCAGCAGCTTGGAGGGACAGGGCCACAATGAGCAGTTCTTC; CDR3 protein: CASSLEGQGHNEQFF
J gene: TRBJ2-5; D gene: -; V gene: TRBV7-9; clone size: few; CDR3 DNA: TGTGCCAGCAGCCCCCGTGAGACCCAGTACTTC; CDR3 protein: CASSPRETQYF
J gene: TRBJ2-2; D gene: -; V gene: TRBV9; clone size: -; CDR3 DNA: TGTGCCAGCAGTTTCGGGCGGGGAAAGGTCGGGGAGCTGTTTTTT; CDR3 protein: CASSFGRGKVGELFF
J gene: TRBJ1-2; D gene: -; V gene: TRBV6-2/TRBV6-3; clone size: -; CDR3 DNA: TGTGCCAGCAGTTACAATAGACGACAGGAGGACTATGGCTACACCTTC; CDR3 protein: CASSYNRRQEDYGYTF
J gene: TRBJ1-2; D gene: -; V gene: TRBV6-4; clone size: -; CDR3 DNA: TGTGCCAGCAGTGACTCTAGGGGCTATGGCTACACCTTC; CDR3 protein: CASSDSRGYGYTF
J gene: TRBJ2-1; D gene: -; V gene: TRBV19; clone size: -; CDR3 DNA: TGTGCCAGTAGCCCAACAGGGTTTTATGAGCAGTTCTTC; CDR3 protein: CASSPTGFYEQFF
J gene: TRBJ2-5; D gene: -; V gene: TRBV21-1; clone size: -; CDR3 DNA: TGTGCCAGCAGCAAAGGGATTGCAATTGGGCAGGAGACCCAGTACTTC; CDR3 protein: CASSKGIAIGQETQYF
J gene: TRBJ1-1; D gene: -; V gene: TRBV12-3/TRBV12-4; clone size: once; CDR3 DNA: TGTGCCAGCAGTCCGGGGAACACTGAAGCTTTCTTT; CDR3 protein: CASSPGNTEAFF
J gene: TRBJ2-5; D gene: TRBD1; V gene: TRBV20-1; clone size: -; CDR3 DNA: TGCAGTGCTAGTTCAGGGACAGTCCAAGAGACCCAGTACTTC; CDR3 protein: CSASSGTVQETQYF
J gene: TRBJ2-1; D gene: -; V gene: TRBV9; clone size: -; CDR3 DNA: TGTGCCAGCAGCGTAGGGGGCCACTCCTACAATGAGCAGTTCTTC; CDR3 protein: CASSVGGHSYNEQFF
J gene: TRBJ2-7; D gene: -; V gene: TRBV24-1; clone size: once; CDR3 DNA: TGTGCCACCAGGGGGGCGATACTATACGAGCAGTACTTC; CDR3 protein: CATRGAILYEQYF
J gene: TRBJ1-1; D gene: -; V gene: TRBV5-4; clone size: -; CDR3 DNA: TGTGCCAGCAGCCTGGGGCGGGGAGAGAACACTGAAGCTTTCTTT; CDR3 protein: CASSLGRGENTEAFF